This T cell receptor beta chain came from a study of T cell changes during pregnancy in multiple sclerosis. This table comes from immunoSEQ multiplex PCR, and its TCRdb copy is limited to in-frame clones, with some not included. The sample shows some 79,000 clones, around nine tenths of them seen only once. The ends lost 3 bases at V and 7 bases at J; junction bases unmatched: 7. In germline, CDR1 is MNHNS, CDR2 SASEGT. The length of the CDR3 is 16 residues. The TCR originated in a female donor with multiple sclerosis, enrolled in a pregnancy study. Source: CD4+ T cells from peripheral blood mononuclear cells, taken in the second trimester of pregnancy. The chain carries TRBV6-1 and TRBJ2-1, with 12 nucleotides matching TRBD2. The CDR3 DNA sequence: TGTGCCAGCAGTGAGCCGACTAGCGGGAGAGGTAATGAGCAGTTCTTC. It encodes CASSEPTSGRGNEQFF.